These 14 T cell receptor beta chains share one sample of origin, sequenced in a study of human T cells and chemical hapten exposure. From the RACE reads, TCRdb called clonotypes with MiXCR, one entry per CDR3 protein. The repertoire holds 89,000 or so distinct CDR3 sequences, with roughly 8.5% as singletons. Time point reported: pre-sensitization, week 0. The sample's treatment: therapeutic diphenylcyclopropenone sensitization with weekly scalp DPC. This material consisted of whole blood, taken in connection with sensitization to the hapten diphenylcyclopropenone (DPC). These receptors originate from a man aged 35 to 55 with alopecia areata. Some clones in this sample may be carry-over from other donors' samples.

This clonotype has a handful of counts. V usage is TRBV5-1 and J usage is TRBJ1-6; D is uncertain. The V gene's germline CDR1 is SGHRS and CDR2 YFSETQ. This CDR3 has 14 residues. Trimming took off 0 bases at V and 9 bases at J, with 10 bases between the two ends. The CDR3 bases are TGCGCCAGCAGCTTGGAGGGAATGGGTTCACCCCTCCACTTT. Translating gives CASSLEGMGSPLHF.

Ten or more counts support this clonotype. The rearrangement links TRBV12-3 or TRBV12-4 to TRBJ1-1, with no clear D. V lost 3 bases and J lost 3, with 11 bases in between. The CDR3 is made up of 14 amino acids. The CDR3 nucleotides are TGTGCCAGCAGTTTCGGGGAATGGGACACTGAAGCTTTCTTT. This encodes CASSFGEWDTEAFF.

This clonotype showed up many times. The CDR3 spells CASSPTGPLYEQYF. The DNA of the CDR3 is TGTGCCAGCAGTCCGACAGGTCCTCTCTACGAGCAGTACTTC. The chain joins TRBV28 to TRBJ2-7; D might be TRBD1 (6 bases). CDR3 size: 14 residues. Germline V gene sequence: CDR1 MDHEN, CDR2 SYDVKM. The V gene lost 5 bases and the J gene lost 3 bases, with 14 bases spanning the gap.

The chain joins TRBV12-3 or TRBV12-4 to TRBJ1-2; D remains unclear. Trimming shortened V by 5 bases and J by 4 bases, and 11 bases separated the two germline ends. The CDR3 has 13 residues. CDR3 amino acids: CASSPPVGYGYTF. Here the CDR3 DNA reads TGTGCCAGCAGTCCCCCGGTGGGCTATGGCTACACCTTC.

This clonotype has a handful of counts. V gene TRBV18 combines with J gene TRBJ1-3, with D maybe TRBD1 (5 bases). The V and J ends lost 2 bases and 0 bases respectively, with 14 bases between them. Looked up from germline, CDR1 is KGHSH and CDR2 is LQKENI. The CDR3 covers 17 residues. For the CDR3, the DNA is TGTGCCAGCTCACCAACGTGGACACCGACCTCTGGAAACACCATATATTTT. It specifies CASSPTWTPTSGNTIYF. The variable domain in full, with the rest retrieved from reference TRBV18 and TRBJ1-3, is NAGVMQNPRHLVRRRGQEARLRCSPMKGHSHVYWYRQLPEEGLKFMVYLQKENIIDESGMPKERFSAEFPKEGPSILRIQQVVRGDSAAYFCASSPTWTPTSGNTIYFGEGSWLTVV.

This clonotype was counted many times. The gene calls are TRBV7-9 and TRBJ1-2; 9 positions match TRBD1. CDR1 is SEHNR, CDR2 FQNEAQ, per germline (reference sequence). CDR3 length: 15 residues. The J segment lost 8 bases and the V segment lost 5 bases, leaving 12 bases of the junction unmatched. Here the CDR3 DNA reads TGTGCCAGCAGCCCTGATACAGGGGGCCACGGAGGCTACACCTTC. Its protein is CASSPDTGGHGGYTF.

This clonotype came up a few times. The rearrangement joins TRBV7-9 to TRBJ2-5; 8 bases agree with TRBD2. From germline, CDR1 is SEHNR and CDR2 FQNEAQ (reference sequence). This CDR3 has 11 residues. J gave up 5 bases and V 7 bases, and 0 bases lay outside the gene matches. DNA of the CDR3: TGTGCCAGCACGGGGGGGGAGACCCAGTACTTC. It codes for CASTGGETQYF.

This clonotype was counted at least ten times. The chain employs TRBV6-2 or TRBV6-3 and TRBJ2-1; tentative D call: TRBD2 (6 bases). The germline V gene encodes CDR1 MNHEY and CDR2 SVGEGT. V lost 2 bases and J 0 bases, leaving 17 bases between the germline ends. This CDR3 region has 18 residues. The CDR3 DNA reads as TGTGCCAGCAGTTACGCCGGACCCTTCGGGAGCTCCTACAATGAGCAGTTCTTC. It encodes CASSYAGPFGSSYNEQFF.

This clonotype appeared many times. The chain recombines TRBV15 with TRBJ2-3; no clear D. V was cut by 2 bases and J by 1 base, with 7 bases left in between. The length of the CDR3 is 14 residues. Germline CDR1 LNHNV, CDR2 YYDKDF (reference sequence). CDR3 sequence reads: CATSRQHRTDTQYF. In DNA, the CDR3 is TGTGCCACCAGCAGACAACATCGCACAGATACGCAGTATTTT.

This clonotype is deemed medium-sized. The chain uses TRBV6-2 or TRBV6-3 and TRBJ2-3; D is unclear. Germline values: CDR1 MNHEY, CDR2 SVGEGT. V was pared by 7 bases and J by 2 bases, with 13 bases between. The CDR3 totals 14 residues. The CDR3 nucleotides read TGTGCCAGCACTAAAGACGGTGACACAGATACGCAGTATTTT. Its translation is CASTKDGDTDTQYF.

Only a few counts were recorded for this clonotype. This chain uses TRBV4-3 with TRBJ2-2; possibly TRBD2 for D (6 bases). Germline V gene sequence: CDR1 LGHNA, CDR2 YSLEER. V was pared by 0 bases and J by 5 bases, with 16 bases between. The CDR3 has 17 residues. CDR3 sequence (DNA): TGCGCCAGCAGCCAAGAACCCTCGGGAGTTGGGACCGGGGAGCTGTTTTTT. Encoded protein: CASSQEPSGVGTGELFF.

This chain connects TRBV5-6 to TRBJ2-4; maybe TRBD1 (5 bases). CDR3 length equals 13 residues. The V end lost 4 bases, the J end lost 6 bases, and 11 bases lay between the germline ends. Germline assignment: CDR1 SGHDT and CDR2 YYEEEE. CDR3 sequence: CASSPDRSNIQYF. The CDR3 DNA is TGTGCCAGCAGCCCTGACAGATCAAACATTCAGTACTTC.

This clonotype came up many times. The chain uses TRBV7-2 and TRBJ2-1; a weak D match, TRBD2 (6 bases). The length of the CDR3 is 15 residues. The V and J ends lost 0 bases and 4 bases respectively, with 10 bases between them. Germline lookup yields CDR1 SGHTA and CDR2 FQGNSA. CDR3 loop: CASSLAPGGYNEQFF. In DNA, the CDR3 is TGTGCCAGCAGCTTAGCCCCTGGGGGGTACAATGAGCAGTTCTTC.

The genes are TRBV7-9 and TRBJ2-2; D is perhaps TRBD1 or TRBD2 (6 bases each). CDR1 is SEHNR and CDR2 is FQNEAQ in the germline V gene (reference sequence). V lost 5 bases and J 4 bases, leaving 11 bases between the germline ends. The CDR3 covers 14 residues. The CDR3 sequence is CASSKGGPTGELFF. CDR3 nucleotide sequence: TGTGCCAGCAGCAAAGGGGGGCCCACCGGGGAGCTGTTTTTT.